This T cell receptor (beta chain) stems from a study of T cell responses to AZD1222 COVID-19 vaccine. As regards this clone: No antigen is known for it.

This CDR3 spans 10 amino acids. V was clipped by 1 base and J by 9 bases, with 4 bases between them. The germline gives CDR1 GTSNPN, CDR2 SVGIG (reference sequence). Findings and caveats of the study: Spike-wide coverage was observed for vaccine-associated CD4 TCRs, with dominant responses at 160-218 and 743-854. Spike-specific TCR breadth and depth went up after people got two AZD1222 doses.

Profiling relied on immunoSEQ multiplex PCR, and the TCRdb table lists in-frame clones only, not all of them. The data hold 120,000 or so clones, with 88% observed a single time. This clonotype originated in an adult in good health. The sample here was peripheral blood, taken on day 0 of MenACWY control vaccination. The rearrangement joins TRBV30 to TRBJ2-1, with D unresolved. CDR3 loop: CAWSDREQFF. CDR3 sequence (DNA): TGTGCCTGGAGTGATCGTGAGCAGTTCTTC.